These 17 T cell receptor beta chains share one sample of origin, sequenced in a study of T cell responses to AZD1222 COVID-19 vaccine. Assay used: immunoSEQ multiplex PCR; TCRdb lists only in-frame clones, some missing. The table shows roughly 140,000 clones, with 75% to 85% occurring only once. This sample comprised peripheral blood, obtained on day 0 of MenACWY control vaccination. Source of these receptors: an adult in good health.

V is TRBV5-1 and J is TRBJ1-1, with D tentatively TRBD1 (6 bases). This CDR3 comprises 15 residues. CDR1 and CDR2 from the germline V gene are SGHRS and YFSETQ. Trimming took off 2 bases at V and 1 base at J, with 12 bases between the two ends. The CDR3 reads CASSLVQGSNTEAFF. For the CDR3, the DNA is TGCGCCAGCAGCTTAGTTCAGGGGTCGAACACTGAAGCTTTCTTT. Full variable domain (missing parts from reference TRBV5-1 and TRBJ1-1): KAGVTQTPRYLIKTRGQQVTLSCSPISGHRSVSWYQQTPGQGLQFLFEYFSETQRNKGNFPGRFSGRQFSNSRSEMNVSTLELGDSALYLCASSLVQGSNTEAFFGQGTRLTVV.

This sequence joins TRBV5-1 and TRBJ2-1; D is uncertain. V lost 0 bases and J 8 bases, leaving 9 bases between the germline ends. CDR3 length: 13 residues. CDR1 is SGHRS and CDR2 is YFSETQ in the germline V gene. The CDR3, as DNA: TGCGCCAGCAGCTTGGAAAGCCCCGATGAGCAGTTCTTC. This translates into CASSLESPDEQFF.

The gene calls are TRBV7-2 and TRBJ1-1, with 9 bases identical to TRBD1. V lost 3 bases to trimming and J lost 11 bases; unmatched junction nucleotides: 7. Germline V gene sequence: CDR1 SGHTA, CDR2 FQGNSA. The CDR3 loop spans 13 amino acids. DNA for the CDR3: TGTGCCAGCAGCTTGCCCCCGGGACAGGGTGCTTTCTTT. Encoded protein: CASSLPPGQGAFF.

This chain links TRBV30 with TRBJ2-5; D call uncertain. The germline V gene has CDR1 GTSNPN and CDR2 SVGIG (reference sequence). The CDR3 covers 13 residues. The V end was cut by 2 bases, the J end by 2 bases, with 9 bases between. The chain's CDR3 is CAWSIAFQETQYF. In DNA, the CDR3 is TGTGCCTGGAGTATCGCATTTCAAGAGACCCAGTACTTC.

The rearrangement uses TRBV5-4 and TRBJ2-3; D is unresolved. Germline V gene lookup returns CDR1 SGHNT and CDR2 YYREEE (reference sequence). V was shortened by 2 bases and J by 0 bases, with 10 bases between the two germline ends. This CDR3 has 15 amino acids. The CDR3 nucleotides read TGTGCCAGCAGCTTTGGTTCAACTAGCACAGATACGCAGTATTTT. Protein sequence: CASSFGSTSTDTQYF.

V usage is TRBV18 and J usage is TRBJ1-5; D not resolved. Germline V lookup: CDR1 KGHSH, CDR2 LQKENI. This CDR3 has 14 residues. Trimming removed 4 bases from V and 7 bases from J, with 14 bases in between. CDR3 DNA sequence: TGTGCCAGCTCACGTGAGGGAATAGGACAGCCCCAGCATTTT. This encodes CASSREGIGQPQHF. Complete variable domain (other parts from reference TRBV18 and TRBJ1-5): NAGVMQNPRHLVRRRGQEARLRCSPMKGHSHVYWYRQLPEEGLKFMVYLQKENIIDESGMPKERFSAEFPKEGPSILRIQQVVRGDSAAYFCASSREGIGQPQHFGDGTRLSIL.

The CDR3 region has the DNA TGTGCCATCAGTGAGTCAGTAAAAGGTGGAAACACCATATATTTT. This sequence encodes CAISESVKGGNTIYF. The chain employs TRBV10-3 and TRBJ1-3, with D hard to call. V was clipped by 0 bases and J by 3 bases, with 9 bases between them. The CDR3 length is 15 residues. The germline CDR1 and CDR2 sequences are ENHRY and SYGVKD.

The chain recombines TRBV10-3 with TRBJ2-3; the D gene is possibly TRBD2 (6 bases). The ends were cut back, 8 bases at V and 0 bases at J, with 15 bases in the middle. CDR1 is ENHRY and CDR2 is SYGVKD in the germline V gene. The CDR3 contains 15 residues. This chain's CDR3 is CAIRLGGVSTDTQYF. CDR3 nucleotides: TGTGCCATCCGATTGGGCGGGGTGAGCACAGATACGCAGTATTTT.

The V call is TRBV11-3, the J call TRBJ1-1, with D possibly being TRBD1 (5 bases). CDR3 size: 14 residues. The V end was cut by 5 bases, the J end by 3 bases, with 13 bases between. Per the germline V gene, CDR1 is SGHNT and CDR2 is YENEEA. CDR3 sequence (DNA): TGTGCCAGCAGCCCCTGGGGAGGGGACACTGAAGCTTTCTTT. Residues: CASSPWGGDTEAFF.

The genes are TRBV6-1 and TRBJ1-2; D is undetermined. V was trimmed by 3 bases and J by 2 bases, leaving 4 bases between them. Germline V gene data show CDR1 as MNHNS and CDR2 as SASEGT. The CDR3 is 12 amino acids. This chain's CDR3 is CASSDLNYGYTF. CDR3 sequence (DNA): TGTGCCAGCAGTGATTTGAACTATGGCTACACCTTC.

The chain has TRBV2 and TRBJ1-6; the match to TRBD1 covers 7 bases. V shed 9 bases, J shed 4 bases, and the junction held 6 bases outside the gene matches. Germline-derived CDR1 and CDR2 are SNHLY and FYNNEI. The CDR3 has 14 amino acids. For the CDR3, the DNA is TGTGCCAGTGACCCGGGACAGTATAATTCACCCCTCCACTTT. Protein: CASDPGQYNSPLHF.

The rearrangement uses TRBV12-3 or TRBV12-4 and TRBJ2-7; the match to TRBD2 covers 8 bases. The CDR3 is made up of 13 amino acids. Trimming at V came to 3 bases and at J to 7 bases, leaving 5 bases not matched to a gene. The CDR3 DNA is TGTGCCAGCAGTTTCTGGCTAGCGGGTGAGCAGTACTTC. As protein: CASSFWLAGEQYF.

The table lists this clone with a few counts. This chain uses TRBV18 with TRBJ2-3, with D possibly matching TRBD1 (5 bases). The V end was cut by 3 bases, the J end by 0 bases, with 13 bases between. This CDR3 comprises 16 residues. CDR1 is KGHSH and CDR2 is LQKENI in the germline V gene. The CDR3 loop reads CASSPWAKGSTDTQYF. DNA of the CDR3: TGTGCCAGCTCACCGTGGGCGAAGGGGAGCACAGATACGCAGTATTTT.

The sample holds one count of this clone. This chain joins TRBV5-1 and TRBJ2-7; D unresolved. V was clipped by 5 bases and J by 2 bases, with 14 bases between them. Germline assignment: CDR1 SGHRS and CDR2 YFSETQ. CDR3 length: 14 amino acids. The CDR3 sequence is CASSFGNGAYEQYF. As DNA, the CDR3 is TGCGCCAGCAGTTTTGGGAATGGAGCCTACGAGCAGTACTTC.

This clone was seen a single time. The gene calls are TRBV15 and TRBJ2-3; 9 bases are shared with TRBD1. This CDR3 has 20 amino acids. V was clipped by 0 bases and J by 2 bases; unmatched bases: 15. Germline-derived CDR1 and CDR2 are LNHNV and YYDKDF (reference sequence). CDR3 in amino acids: CATSRDAREEGQGPTDTQYF. The CDR3 DNA reads as TGTGCCACCAGCAGAGATGCTCGAGAGGAGGGACAGGGTCCCACAGATACGCAGTATTTT.

This chain uses TRBV6-4 with TRBJ2-1, with 7 bases lining up with TRBD1. V lost 5 bases and J lost 8; bases outside the gene matches: 12. From germline, CDR1 is MRHNA and CDR2 SNTAGT. The CDR3 covers 15 residues. This CDR3 reads CASSSLGDSSHEQFF. The DNA for the CDR3 is TGTGCCAGCAGTAGCCTCGGGGACAGCAGCCATGAGCAGTTCTTC.

This sequence joins TRBV3-1 (or the pseudogene TRBV3-2) and TRBJ1-2; a possible D gene is TRBD1 (6 bases). With 3 bases removed from V and 7 bases from J, the gap between germline ends came to 15 bases. CDR1 LGHDT and CDR2 YNNKEL come from the germline V gene (reference sequence). The CDR3 is made up of 14 amino acids. The DNA for the CDR3 is TGTGCCAGCAGCCAGGCCGGGGGGCTACGTGGCTACACCTTC. Its protein is CASSQAGGLRGYTF.